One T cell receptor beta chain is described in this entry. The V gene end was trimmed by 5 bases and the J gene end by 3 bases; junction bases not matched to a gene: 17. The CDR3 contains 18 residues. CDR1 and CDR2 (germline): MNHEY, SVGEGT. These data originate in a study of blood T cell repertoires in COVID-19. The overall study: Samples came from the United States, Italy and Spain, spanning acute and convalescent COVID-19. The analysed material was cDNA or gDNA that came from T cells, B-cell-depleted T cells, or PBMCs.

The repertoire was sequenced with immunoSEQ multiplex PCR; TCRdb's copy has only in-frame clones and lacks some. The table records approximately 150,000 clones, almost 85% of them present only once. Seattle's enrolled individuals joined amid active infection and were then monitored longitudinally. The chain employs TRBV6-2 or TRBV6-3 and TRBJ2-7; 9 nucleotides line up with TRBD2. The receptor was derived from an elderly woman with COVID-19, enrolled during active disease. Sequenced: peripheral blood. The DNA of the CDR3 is TGTGCCAGCAGTCGCTTCCCAAGCGGGGGGACCTGGGGCTACGAGCAGTACTTC. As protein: CASSRFPSGGTWGYEQYF.